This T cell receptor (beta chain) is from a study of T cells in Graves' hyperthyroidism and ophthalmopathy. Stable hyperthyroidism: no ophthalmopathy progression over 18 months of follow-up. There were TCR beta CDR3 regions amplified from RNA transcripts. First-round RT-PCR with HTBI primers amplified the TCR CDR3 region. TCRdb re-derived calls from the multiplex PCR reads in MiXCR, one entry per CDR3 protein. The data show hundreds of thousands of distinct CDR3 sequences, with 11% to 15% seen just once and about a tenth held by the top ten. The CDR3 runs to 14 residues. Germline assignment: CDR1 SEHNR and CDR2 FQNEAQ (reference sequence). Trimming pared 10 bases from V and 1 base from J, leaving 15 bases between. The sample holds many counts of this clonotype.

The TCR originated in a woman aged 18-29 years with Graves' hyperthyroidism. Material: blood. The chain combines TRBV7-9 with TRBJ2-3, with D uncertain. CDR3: CAIPPQRRTDTQYF. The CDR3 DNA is TGTGCCATCCCCCCCCAGCGACGCACAGATACGCAGTATTTT.